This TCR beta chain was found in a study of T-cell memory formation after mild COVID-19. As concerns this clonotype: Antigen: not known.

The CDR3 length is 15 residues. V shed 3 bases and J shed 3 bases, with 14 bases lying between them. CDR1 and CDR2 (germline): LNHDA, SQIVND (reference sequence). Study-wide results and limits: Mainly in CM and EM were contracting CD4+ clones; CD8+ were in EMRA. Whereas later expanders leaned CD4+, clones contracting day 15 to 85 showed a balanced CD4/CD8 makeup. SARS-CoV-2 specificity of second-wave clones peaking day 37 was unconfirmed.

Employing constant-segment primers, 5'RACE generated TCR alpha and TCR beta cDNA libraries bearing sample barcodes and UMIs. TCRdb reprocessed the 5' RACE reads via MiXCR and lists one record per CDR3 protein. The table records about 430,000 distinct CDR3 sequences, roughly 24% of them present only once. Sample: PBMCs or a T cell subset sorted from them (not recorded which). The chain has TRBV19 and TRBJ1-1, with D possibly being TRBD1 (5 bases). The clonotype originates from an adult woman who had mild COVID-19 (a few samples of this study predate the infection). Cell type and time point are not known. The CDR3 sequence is CASSIRGVVDTEAFF. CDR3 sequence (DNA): TGTGCCAGTAGTATTAGAGGGGTCGTAGACACTGAAGCTTTCTTT. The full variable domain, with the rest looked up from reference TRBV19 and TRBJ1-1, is DGGITQSPKYLFRKEGQNVTLSCEQNLNHDAMYWYRQDPGQGLRLIYYSQIVNDFQKGDIAEGYSVSREKKESFPLTVTSAQKNPTAFYLCASSIRGVVDTEAFFGQGTRLTVV.